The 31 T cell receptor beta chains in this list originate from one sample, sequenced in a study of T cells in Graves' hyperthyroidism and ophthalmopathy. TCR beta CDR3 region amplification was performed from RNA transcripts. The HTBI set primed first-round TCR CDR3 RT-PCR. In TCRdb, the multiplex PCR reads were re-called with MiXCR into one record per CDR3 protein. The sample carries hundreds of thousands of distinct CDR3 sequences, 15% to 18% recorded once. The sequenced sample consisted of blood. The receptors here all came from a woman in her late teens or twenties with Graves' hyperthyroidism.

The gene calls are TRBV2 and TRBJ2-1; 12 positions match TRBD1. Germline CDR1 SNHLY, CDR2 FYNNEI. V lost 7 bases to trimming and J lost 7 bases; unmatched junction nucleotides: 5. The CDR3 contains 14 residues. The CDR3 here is CASKGQGAVNEQFF. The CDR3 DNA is TGTGCCAGCAAGGGACAGGGGGCGGTGAATGAGCAGTTCTTC.

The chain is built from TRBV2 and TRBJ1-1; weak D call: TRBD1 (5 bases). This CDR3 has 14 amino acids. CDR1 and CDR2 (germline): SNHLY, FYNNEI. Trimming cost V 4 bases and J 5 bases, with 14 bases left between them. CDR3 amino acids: CASSATTGGTEAFF. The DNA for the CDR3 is TGTGCCAGCAGTGCCACGACGGGGGGTACTGAAGCTTTCTTT.

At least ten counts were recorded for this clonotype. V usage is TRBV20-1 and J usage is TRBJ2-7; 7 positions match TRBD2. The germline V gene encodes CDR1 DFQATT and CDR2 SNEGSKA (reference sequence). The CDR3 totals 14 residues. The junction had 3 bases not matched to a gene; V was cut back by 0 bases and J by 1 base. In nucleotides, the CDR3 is TGCAGTGCTAGAGAACCTAGCGGATCCTACGAGCAGTACTTC. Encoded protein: CSAREPSGSYEQYF.

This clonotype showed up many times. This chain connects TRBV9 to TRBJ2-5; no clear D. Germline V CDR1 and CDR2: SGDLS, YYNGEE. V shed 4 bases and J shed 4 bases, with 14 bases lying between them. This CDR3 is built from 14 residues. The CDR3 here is CASSLDGTRETQYF. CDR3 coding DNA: TGTGCCAGCAGCCTGGATGGCACCCGAGAGACCCAGTACTTC.

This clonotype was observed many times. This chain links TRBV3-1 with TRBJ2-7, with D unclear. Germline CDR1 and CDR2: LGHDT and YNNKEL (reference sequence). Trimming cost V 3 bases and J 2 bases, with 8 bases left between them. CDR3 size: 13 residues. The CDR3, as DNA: TGTGCCAGCAGCCAGTCCTCGACCTACGAGCAGTACTTC. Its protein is CASSQSSTYEQYF.

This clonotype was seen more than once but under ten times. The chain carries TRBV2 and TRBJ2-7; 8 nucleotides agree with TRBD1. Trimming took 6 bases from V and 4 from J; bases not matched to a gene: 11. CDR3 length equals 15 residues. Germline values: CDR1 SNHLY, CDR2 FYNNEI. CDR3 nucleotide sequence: TGTGCCAGCAGCTTTCAGGGGGCCCTCAGGTACGAGCAGTACTTC. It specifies CASSFQGALRYEQYF.

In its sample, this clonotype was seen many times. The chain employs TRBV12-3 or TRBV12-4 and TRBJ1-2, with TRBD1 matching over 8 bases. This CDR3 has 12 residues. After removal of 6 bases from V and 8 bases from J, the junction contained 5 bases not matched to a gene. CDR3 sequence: CASRQGAGGYTF. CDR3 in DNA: TGTGCCAGCAGGCAGGGGGCGGGGGGCTACACCTTC.

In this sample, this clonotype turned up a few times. The CDR3 here is CASSYSSNEKLFF. CDR3 bases: TGTGCCAGCAGTTACTCTAGTAATGAAAAACTGTTTTTT. This chain links TRBV6-5 with TRBJ1-4; D is ambiguous. Trimming pared 0 bases from V and 4 bases from J, leaving 3 bases between. Germline lookup yields CDR1 MNHEY and CDR2 SVGAGI. The CDR3 is made up of 13 amino acids.

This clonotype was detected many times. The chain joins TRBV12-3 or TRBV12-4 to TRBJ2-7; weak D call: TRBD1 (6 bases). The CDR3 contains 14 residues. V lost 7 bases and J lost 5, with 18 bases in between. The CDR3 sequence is CASTRGQLGNEQYF. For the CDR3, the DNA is TGTGCCAGCACTCGCGGACAGTTAGGGAACGAGCAGTACTTC.

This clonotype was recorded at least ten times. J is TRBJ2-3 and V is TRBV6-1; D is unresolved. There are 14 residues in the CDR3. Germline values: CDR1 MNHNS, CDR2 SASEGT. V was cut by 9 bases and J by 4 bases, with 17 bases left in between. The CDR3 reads CASLPRPLPDTQYF. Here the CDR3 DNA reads TGTGCCAGTCTCCCAAGGCCGCTCCCAGATACGCAGTATTTT.

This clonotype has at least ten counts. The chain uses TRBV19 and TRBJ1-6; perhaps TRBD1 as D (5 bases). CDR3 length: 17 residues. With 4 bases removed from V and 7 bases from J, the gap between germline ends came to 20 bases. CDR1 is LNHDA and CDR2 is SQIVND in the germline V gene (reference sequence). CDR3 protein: CASSTPRDRRKNSPLHF. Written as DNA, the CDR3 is TGTGCCAGTAGTACCCCACGGGACCGCCGAAAGAATTCACCCCTCCACTTT.

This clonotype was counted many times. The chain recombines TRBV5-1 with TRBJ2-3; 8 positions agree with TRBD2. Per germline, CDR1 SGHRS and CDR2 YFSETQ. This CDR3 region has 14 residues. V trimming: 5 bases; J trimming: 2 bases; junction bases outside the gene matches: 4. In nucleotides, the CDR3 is TGCGCCAGCAGACTAGCGGCTGCCACAGATACGCAGTATTTT. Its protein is CASRLAAATDTQYF.

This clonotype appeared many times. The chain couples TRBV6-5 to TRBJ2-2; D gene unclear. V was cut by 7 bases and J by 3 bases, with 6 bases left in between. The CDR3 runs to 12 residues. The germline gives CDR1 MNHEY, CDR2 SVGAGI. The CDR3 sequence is CASIRDTGELFF. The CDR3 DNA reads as TGTGCCAGCATTAGGGACACCGGGGAGCTGTTTTTT.

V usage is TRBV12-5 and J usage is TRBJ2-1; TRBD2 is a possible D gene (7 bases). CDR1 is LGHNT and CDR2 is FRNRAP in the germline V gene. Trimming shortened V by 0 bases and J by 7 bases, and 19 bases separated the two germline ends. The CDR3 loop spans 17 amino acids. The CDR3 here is CASGLVLWGGAYNEQFF. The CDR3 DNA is TGTGCTAGTGGTTTGGTGCTATGGGGGGGGGCGTATAATGAGCAGTTCTTC.

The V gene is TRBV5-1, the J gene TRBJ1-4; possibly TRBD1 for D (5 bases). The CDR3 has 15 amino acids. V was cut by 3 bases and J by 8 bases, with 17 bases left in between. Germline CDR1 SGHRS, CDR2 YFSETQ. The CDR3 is CASSSDGQGGEKLFF. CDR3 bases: TGCGCCAGCAGCTCTGATGGCCAGGGAGGGGAAAAACTGTTTTTT.

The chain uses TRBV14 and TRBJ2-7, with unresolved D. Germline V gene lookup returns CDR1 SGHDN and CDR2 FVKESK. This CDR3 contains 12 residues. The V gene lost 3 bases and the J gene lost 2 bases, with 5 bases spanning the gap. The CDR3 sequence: CASSHRPYEQYF. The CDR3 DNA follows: TGTGCCAGCAGCCACAGGCCCTACGAGCAGTACTTC.

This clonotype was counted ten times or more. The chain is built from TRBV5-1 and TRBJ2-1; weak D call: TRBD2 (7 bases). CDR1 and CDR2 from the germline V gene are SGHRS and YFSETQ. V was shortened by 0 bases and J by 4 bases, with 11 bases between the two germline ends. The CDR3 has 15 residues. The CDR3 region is CASSLGGGEYNEQFF. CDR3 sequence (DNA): TGCGCCAGCAGCTTGGGGGGGGGCGAATACAATGAGCAGTTCTTC.

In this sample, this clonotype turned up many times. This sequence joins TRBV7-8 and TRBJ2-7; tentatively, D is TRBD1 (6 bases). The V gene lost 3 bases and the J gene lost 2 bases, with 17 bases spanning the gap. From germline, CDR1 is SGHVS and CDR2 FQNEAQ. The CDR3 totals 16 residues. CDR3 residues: CASSFFQDSKAYEQYF. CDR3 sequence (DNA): TGTGCCAGCAGCTTTTTCCAGGACAGCAAGGCCTACGAGCAGTACTTC.

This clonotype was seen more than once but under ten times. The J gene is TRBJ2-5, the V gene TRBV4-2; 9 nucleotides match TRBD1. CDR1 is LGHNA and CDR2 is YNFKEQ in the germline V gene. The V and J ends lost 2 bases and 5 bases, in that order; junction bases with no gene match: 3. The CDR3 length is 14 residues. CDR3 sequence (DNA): TGTGCCAGCAGCCAATCCGACAGGGGGGAGACCCAGTACTTC. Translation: CASSQSDRGETQYF.

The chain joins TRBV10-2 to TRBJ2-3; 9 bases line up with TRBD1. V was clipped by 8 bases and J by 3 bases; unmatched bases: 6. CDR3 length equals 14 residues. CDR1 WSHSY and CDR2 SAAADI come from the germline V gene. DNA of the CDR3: TGCGCCAGCTTTTCGGGACAGGGAACAGATACGCAGTATTTT. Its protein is CASFSGQGTDTQYF.

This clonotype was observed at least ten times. The CDR3 sequence: CAWSQSTDTQYF. CDR3 in DNA: TGTGCCTGGAGTCAGAGCACAGATACGCAGTATTTT. The chain uses TRBV30 and TRBJ2-3, with D unresolved. Trimming took 2 bases from V and 0 from J, leaving 3 bases between them. CDR1 and CDR2 from the germline V gene are GTSNPN and SVGIG (reference sequence). This CDR3 contains 12 residues.

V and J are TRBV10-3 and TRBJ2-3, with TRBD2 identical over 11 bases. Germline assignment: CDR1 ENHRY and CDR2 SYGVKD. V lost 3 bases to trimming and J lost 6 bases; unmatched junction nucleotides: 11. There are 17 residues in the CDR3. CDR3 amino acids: CAISDEGLAVPRDTQYF. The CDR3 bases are TGTGCCATCAGTGATGAGGGACTAGCGGTCCCGAGGGATACGCAGTATTTT.

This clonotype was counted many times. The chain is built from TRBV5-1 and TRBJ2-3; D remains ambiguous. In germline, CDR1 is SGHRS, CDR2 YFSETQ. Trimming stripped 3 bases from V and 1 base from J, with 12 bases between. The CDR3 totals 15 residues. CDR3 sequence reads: CASSSGPVGTDTQYF. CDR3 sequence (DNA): TGCGCCAGCAGCTCCGGGCCCGTCGGCACAGATACGCAGTATTTT.

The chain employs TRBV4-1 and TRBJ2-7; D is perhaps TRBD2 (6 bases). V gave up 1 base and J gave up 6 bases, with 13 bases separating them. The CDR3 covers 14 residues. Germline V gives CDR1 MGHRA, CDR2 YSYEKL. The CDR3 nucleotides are TGCGCCAGCAGCCAAGGGGGGGTACGCCGCGAGCAGTACTTC. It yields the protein CASSQGGVRREQYF.

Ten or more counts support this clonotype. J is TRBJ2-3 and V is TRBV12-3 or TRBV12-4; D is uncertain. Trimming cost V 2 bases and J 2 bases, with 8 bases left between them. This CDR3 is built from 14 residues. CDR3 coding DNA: TGTGCCAGCAGTTTACACGGGTCCACAGATACGCAGTATTTT. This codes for CASSLHGSTDTQYF.

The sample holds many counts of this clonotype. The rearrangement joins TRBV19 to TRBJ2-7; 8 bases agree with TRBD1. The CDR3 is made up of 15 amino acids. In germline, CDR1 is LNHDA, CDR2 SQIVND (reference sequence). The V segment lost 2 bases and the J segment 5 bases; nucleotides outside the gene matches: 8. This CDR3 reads CASSILRQGRNEQYF. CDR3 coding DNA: TGTGCCAGTAGTATACTTAGACAGGGGAGGAACGAGCAGTACTTC.

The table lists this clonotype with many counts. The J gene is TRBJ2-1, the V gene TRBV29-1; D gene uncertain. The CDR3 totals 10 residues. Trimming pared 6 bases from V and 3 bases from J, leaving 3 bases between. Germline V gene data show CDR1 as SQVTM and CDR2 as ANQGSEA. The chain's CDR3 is CSVHYNEQFF. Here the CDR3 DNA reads TGCAGCGTGCACTACAATGAGCAGTTCTTC.

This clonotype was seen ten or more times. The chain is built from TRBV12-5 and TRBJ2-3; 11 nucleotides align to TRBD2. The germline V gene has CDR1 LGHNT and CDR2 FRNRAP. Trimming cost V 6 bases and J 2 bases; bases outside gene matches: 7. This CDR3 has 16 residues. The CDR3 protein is CASGRPSGGNTDTQYF. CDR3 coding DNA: TGTGCTAGTGGCCGTCCTAGCGGGGGGAACACAGATACGCAGTATTTT.

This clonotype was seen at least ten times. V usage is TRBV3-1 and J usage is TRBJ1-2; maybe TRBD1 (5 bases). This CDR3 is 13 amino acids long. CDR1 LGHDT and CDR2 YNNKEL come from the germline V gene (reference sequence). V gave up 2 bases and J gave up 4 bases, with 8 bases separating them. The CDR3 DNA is TGTGCCAGCAGCCAATACAGGTCCTATGGCTACACCTTC. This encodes CASSQYRSYGYTF.

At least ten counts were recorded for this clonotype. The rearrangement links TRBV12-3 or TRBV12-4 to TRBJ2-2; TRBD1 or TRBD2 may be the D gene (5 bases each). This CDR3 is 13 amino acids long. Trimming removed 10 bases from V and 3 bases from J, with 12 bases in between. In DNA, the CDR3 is TGTGCCATCCGGGACGGATACACCGGGGAGCTGTTTTTT. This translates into CAIRDGYTGELFF.

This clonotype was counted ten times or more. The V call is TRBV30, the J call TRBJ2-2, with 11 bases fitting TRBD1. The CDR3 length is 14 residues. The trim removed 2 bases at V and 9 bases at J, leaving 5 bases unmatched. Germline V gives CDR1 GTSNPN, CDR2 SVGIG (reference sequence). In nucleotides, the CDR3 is TGTGCCTGGAGTTCGGACAGGGGGCCTCGGGAGCTGTTTTTT. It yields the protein CAWSSDRGPRELFF.